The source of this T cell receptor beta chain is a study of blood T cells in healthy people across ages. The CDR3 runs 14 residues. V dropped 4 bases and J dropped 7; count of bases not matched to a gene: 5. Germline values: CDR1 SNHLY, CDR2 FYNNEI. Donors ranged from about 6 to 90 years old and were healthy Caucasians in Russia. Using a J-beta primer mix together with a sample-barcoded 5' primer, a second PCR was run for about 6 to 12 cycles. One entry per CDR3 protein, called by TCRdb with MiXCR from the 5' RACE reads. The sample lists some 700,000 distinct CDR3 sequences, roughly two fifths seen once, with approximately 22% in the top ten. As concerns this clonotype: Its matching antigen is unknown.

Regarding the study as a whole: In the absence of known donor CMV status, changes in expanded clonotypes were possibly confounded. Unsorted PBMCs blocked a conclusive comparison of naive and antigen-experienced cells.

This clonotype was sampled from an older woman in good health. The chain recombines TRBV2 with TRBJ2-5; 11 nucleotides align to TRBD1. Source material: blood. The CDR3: CASSGTGGAGTQYF. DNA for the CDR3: TGTGCCAGCAGTGGGACAGGGGGCGCCGGGACCCAGTACTTC.